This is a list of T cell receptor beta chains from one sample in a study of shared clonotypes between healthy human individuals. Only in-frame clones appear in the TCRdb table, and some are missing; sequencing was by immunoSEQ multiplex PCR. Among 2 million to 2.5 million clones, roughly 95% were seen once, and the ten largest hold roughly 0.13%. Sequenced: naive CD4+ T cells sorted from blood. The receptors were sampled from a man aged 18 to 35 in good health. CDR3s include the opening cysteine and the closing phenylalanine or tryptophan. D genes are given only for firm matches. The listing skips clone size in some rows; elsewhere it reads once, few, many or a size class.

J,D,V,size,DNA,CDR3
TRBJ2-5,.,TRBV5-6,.,TGTGCCAGCAGCTCAGCCTTAGCCCAAGAGACCCAGTACTTC,CASSSALAQETQYF
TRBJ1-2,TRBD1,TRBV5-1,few,TGCGCCAGCGGTACAGGGGTCTATGGCTACACCTTC,CASGTGVYGYTF
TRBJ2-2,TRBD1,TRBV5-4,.,TGTGCCAGCAGCATTGGACAGGGGATCACCGGGGAGCTGTTTTTT,CASSIGQGITGELFF
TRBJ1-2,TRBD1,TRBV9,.,TGTGCCAGCAGCGTAGACAGGGGGCTGTATGGCTACACCTTC,CASSVDRGLYGYTF
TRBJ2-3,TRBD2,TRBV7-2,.,TGTGCCAGCAGCCGGCTGGGAAGCGGGAGAGCACTAAGCACAGATACGCAGTATTTT,CASSRLGSGRALSTDTQYF
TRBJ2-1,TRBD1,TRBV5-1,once,TGCGCCAGCAGTCGGGGACAGGACCACAATGAGCAGTTCTTC,CASSRGQDHNEQFF
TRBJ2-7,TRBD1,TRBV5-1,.,TGCGCCAGCAGCCTTCGGACAGGGGGGACCAACGAGCAGTACTTC,CASSLRTGGTNEQYF
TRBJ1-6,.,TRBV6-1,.,TGTGCCAGCAGTGAAAGCTGGACCCCCGGCTCCTATAATTCACCCCTCCACTTT,CASSESWTPGSYNSPLHF
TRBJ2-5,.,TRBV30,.,TGTGCCTCACGGGACTCGGGGGAGACCCAGTACTTC,CASRDSGETQYF
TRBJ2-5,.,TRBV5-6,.,TGTGCCAGCAGCTTATCGTTCCAAGAGACCCAGTACTTC,CASSLSFQETQYF
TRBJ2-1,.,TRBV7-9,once,TGTGCCAGCAGCTTAGCCTCTGGCTATCCTGGTGAGCAGTTCTTC,CASSLASGYPGEQFF
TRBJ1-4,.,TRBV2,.,TGTGCCAGCAGTGCACAGGGAAAGTATGAAAAACTGTTTTTT,CASSAQGKYEKLFF
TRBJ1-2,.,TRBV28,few,TGTGCCAGCAGTCCAGGGTATGGCTACACCTTC,CASSPGYGYTF
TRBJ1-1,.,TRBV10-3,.,TGTGCCATCCGCAGTGCGGGAACTGAAGCTTTCTTT,CAIRSAGTEAFF
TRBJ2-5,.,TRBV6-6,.,TGTGCCAGCAAGGTGGCTAGCGGTTCAGGGGAGGAGACCCAGTACTTC,CASKVASGSGEETQYF
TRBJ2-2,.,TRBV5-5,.,TGTGCCAGCAGTTCCTCCGGGACAACGAACACCGGGGAGCTGTTTTTT,CASSSSGTTNTGELFF
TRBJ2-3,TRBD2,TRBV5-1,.,TGCGCCAGTCAGCGGGACAGCACAGATACGCAGTATTTT,CASQRDSTDTQYF
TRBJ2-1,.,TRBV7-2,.,TGTGCCAGCAGCTCAGGGAGCTACAATGAGCAGTTCTTC,CASSSGSYNEQFF
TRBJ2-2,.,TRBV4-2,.,TGTGCCAGCAGCTCCCTACAGGGAAACCGGGAGCTGTTTTTT,CASSSLQGNRELFF
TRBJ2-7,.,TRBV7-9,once,TGTGCCAGCAGGCTGGATGCGCACGAGCAGTACTTC,CASRLDAHEQYF
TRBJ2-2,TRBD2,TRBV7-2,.,TGTGCCAGCAGCCCCCACCAGCGGGAGTACACCGGGGAGCTGTTTTTT,CASSPHQREYTGELFF
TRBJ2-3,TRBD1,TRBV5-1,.,TGCGCCAGCAGCTTGACAGGGGGAAGCACAGATACGCAGTATTTT,CASSLTGGSTDTQYF
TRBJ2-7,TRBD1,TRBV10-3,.,TGTGCCATCAGGGGGTTCGGGACAGGACTCTCCTACGAGCAGTACTTC,CAIRGFGTGLSYEQYF
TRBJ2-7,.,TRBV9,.,TGTGCCAGCAGCGTCCACGCCAGGGCCGAGCAGTACTTC,CASSVHARAEQYF
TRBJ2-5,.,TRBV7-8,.,TGTGCCAGCAGCGCCCGGGAGACCCAGTACTTC,CASSARETQYF
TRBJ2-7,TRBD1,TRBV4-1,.,TGCGCCAGCAGGTTGACAGGGTCCCACGAGCAGTACTTC,CASRLTGSHEQYF
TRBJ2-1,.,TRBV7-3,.,TGTGCCAGCCGGACAAGAGCATCAGGGTCCTACAATGAGCAGTTCTTC,CASRTRASGSYNEQFF
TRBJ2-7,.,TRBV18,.,TGTGCCAGCTCACCAGGGGGATCCTTTAACTACGAGCAGTACTTC,CASSPGGSFNYEQYF
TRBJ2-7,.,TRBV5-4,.,TGTGCCAGCAGCTTGACAGGGTACGAGCAGTACTTC,CASSLTGYEQYF
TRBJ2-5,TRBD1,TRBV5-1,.,TGCGCCAGCAGCCAAGGACAGGGGGAGACCCAGTACTTC,CASSQGQGETQYF
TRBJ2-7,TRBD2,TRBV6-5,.,TGTGCCAGCAGTCTTCTAAGCGGGAGTACCTACGAGCAGTACTTC,CASSLLSGSTYEQYF
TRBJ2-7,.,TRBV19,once,TGTGCCAGTTCCTTGGGGGGACAGTTCTACGAGCAGTACTTC,CASSLGGQFYEQYF
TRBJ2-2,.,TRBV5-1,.,TGCGCCAGCAGCTTGGAGACTCAGGACACCGGGGAGCTGTTTTTT,CASSLETQDTGELFF
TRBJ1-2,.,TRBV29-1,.,TGCAGCGTTGAAACAAAAGGATGGGGCTACACCTTC,CSVETKGWGYTF
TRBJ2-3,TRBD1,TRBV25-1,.,TGTGCCAGCAGTCCAGGACAGGTGTACACAGATACGCAGTATTTT,CASSPGQVYTDTQYF
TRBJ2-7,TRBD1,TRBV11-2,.,TGTGCCAGCAGCTTGACCATTGGACAGGCCCACGAGCAGTACTTC,CASSLTIGQAHEQYF
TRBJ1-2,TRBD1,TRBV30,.,TGTGCCTGGAATGGACAGGGGCCCTATGGCTACACCTTC,CAWNGQGPYGYTF
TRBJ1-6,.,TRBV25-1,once,TGTGCCAGCAGTGAATATGGTGAGAGGATCAATTCACCCCTCCACTTT,CASSEYGERINSPLHF
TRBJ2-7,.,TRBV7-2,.,TGTGCCAGCAGCCCTGGGGGCAGGGGTTACGAGCAGTACTTC,CASSPGGRGYEQYF
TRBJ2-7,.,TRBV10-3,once,TGTGCCATCAGCGCATCAACCTACCAGCAGTACTTC,CAISASTYQQYF
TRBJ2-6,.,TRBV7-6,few,TGTGCCAGCAGCTTTCTTCCACGAAGGGTTACTGGGGCCAACGTCCTGACTTTC,CASSFLPRRVTGANVLTF
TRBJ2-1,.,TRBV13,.,TGTGCCAGCAGTCGGGACTACAATGAGCAGTTCTTC,CASSRDYNEQFF
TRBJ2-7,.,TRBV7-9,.,TGTGCCAGCAGCGCCTACAGGGGAGCGGGCGCGCTCTACGAGCAGTACTTC,CASSAYRGAGALYEQYF
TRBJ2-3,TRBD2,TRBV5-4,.,TGTGCCAGCAGCTTAACTAGCGGGGCCAGTGATACGCAGTATTTT,CASSLTSGASDTQYF
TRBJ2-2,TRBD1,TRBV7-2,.,TGTGCCAGCAGCAGGGACAGGGGTGGCGCCGGGGAGCTGTTTTTT,CASSRDRGGAGELFF
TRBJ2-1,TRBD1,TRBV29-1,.,TGCAGCGTTGTCGGGACAGGGGGAGTAGATGAGCAGTTCTTC,CSVVGTGGVDEQFF
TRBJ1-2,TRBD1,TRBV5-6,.,TGTGCCAGCAGCTTGGTACAGGGGGTTAACTATGGCTACACCTTC,CASSLVQGVNYGYTF
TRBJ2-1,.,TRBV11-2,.,TGTGCCAGCAGCCTCAGACAGGGAGGCAATGAGCAGTTCTTC,CASSLRQGGNEQFF
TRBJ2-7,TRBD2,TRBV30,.,TGTGCCTGGGGAGCGGGAGCCTACGAGCAGTACTTC,CAWGAGAYEQYF
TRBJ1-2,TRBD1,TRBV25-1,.,TGTGCCAGCAGTGTGACAGGGCTCTCCTATGGCTACACCTTC,CASSVTGLSYGYTF
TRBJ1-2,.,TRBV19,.,TGTGCCAGTAGTATAGATCGGGAAGGCGGCTACACCTTC,CASSIDREGGYTF
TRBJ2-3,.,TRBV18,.,TGTGCCAGCTCACCACGGGGGCGCGATACAGATACGCAGTATTTT,CASSPRGRDTDTQYF
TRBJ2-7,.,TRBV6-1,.,TGTGCCAGCAGTGAAAACCAGGTTGACCCCTACGAGCAGTACTTC,CASSENQVDPYEQYF
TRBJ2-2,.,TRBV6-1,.,TGTGCCAGCAGTATTGACCTCGGCGGGGAGCTGTTTTTT,CASSIDLGGELFF
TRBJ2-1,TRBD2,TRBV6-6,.,TGTGCCAGCACCTCGACTAGCGGGAGGGCCGAGCAGTTCTTC,CASTSTSGRAEQFF
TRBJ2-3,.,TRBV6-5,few,TGTGCCAGCAGTTACGTAGATACGCAGTATTTT,CASSYVDTQYF